This TCR beta chain was captured in a study of shared clonotypes between healthy human individuals. Profiled with immunoSEQ multiplex PCR; TCRdb holds only in-frame clones, not every one. The sample consists of more than 2 million clones, 90% to 95% of them appearing once. This sequence originates from a man aged 18-30 years in good health. The material sequenced was naive CD4+ T cells sorted from blood. The subset denotes: CD45RA+ positively selected.

The CDR3 coding sequence is TGTGCCAGCAACAGGGGACAGGGCTTCAATCAGCCCCAGCATTTT. This sequence encodes CASNRGQGFNQPQHF. This rearrangement joins TRBV7-2 to TRBJ1-5; 9 bases fit TRBD1. The CDR3 consists of 15 residues. J lost 3 bases, V lost 7 bases, and 7 bases had no gene match. Germline assignment: CDR1 SGHTA and CDR2 FQGNSA. The whole variable domain, filled in from reference TRBV7-2 and TRBJ1-5, reads GAGVSQSPSNKVTEKGKDVELRCDPISGHTALYWYRQSLGQGLEFLIYFQGNSAPDKSGLPSDRFSAERTGGSVSTLTIQRTQQEDSAVYLCASNRGQGFNQPQHFGDGTRLSIL.